These 21 T cell receptor beta chains were all obtained from the same sample, sequenced in a study of CD8 T cells in Susac syndrome. Random hexamers served to reverse transcribe roughly 0.5 to 1 ug RNA. Via MiXCR, TCRdb re-called the immunoSEQ multiplex PCR reads, giving one row per CDR3 protein. The sample contains approximately 100,000 distinct CDR3 sequences, approximately 94% of which appear only once. The sequencing sample was made of CD8+ T cells from PBMCs. The receptor set was obtained from a human donor with Susac syndrome.

The chain employs TRBV11-2 and TRBJ2-2; TRBD2 is a possible D gene (5 bases). The CDR3 extends over 16 amino acids. Trimming removed 1 base at V and 5 bases at J, with 14 bases between. CDR1 and CDR2 from the germline V gene are SGHAT and FQNNGV. This chain's CDR3 is CASSLGVNRETGELFF. The CDR3 DNA sequence: TGTGCCAGCAGCTTAGGTGTTAACCGGGAAACCGGGGAGCTGTTTTTT.

The chain couples TRBV9 to TRBJ2-1; D perhaps matches TRBD1 (6 bases). Germline V gene data show CDR1 as SGDLS and CDR2 as YYNGEE. V lost 0 bases and J 4 bases, leaving 11 bases between the germline ends. CDR3 length: 15 residues. The CDR3 sequence is CASSVDPGVYNEQFF. As DNA, the CDR3 is TGTGCCAGCAGCGTAGATCCAGGGGTATACAATGAGCAGTTCTTC.

The chain has TRBV20-1 and TRBJ1-2; D is ambiguous. V was cut by 0 bases and J by 6 bases, with 11 bases left in between. The CDR3 is 13 amino acids. The germline V gene has CDR1 DFQATT and CDR2 SNEGSKA (reference sequence). For the CDR3, the DNA is TGCAGTGCTAGAGATTGGATGCCGGATGGCTACACCTTC. This translates into CSARDWMPDGYTF.

The genes are TRBV19 and TRBJ1-2; no reliable D call. V lost 3 bases, J lost 2 bases, and 10 bases lay in between. This CDR3 has 14 amino acids. CDR1 LNHDA and CDR2 SQIVND come from the germline V gene (reference sequence). The CDR3 region is CASSIYAKNYGYTF. The CDR3 DNA reads TGTGCCAGTAGTATCTACGCCAAAAACTATGGCTACACCTTC.

This sequence joins TRBV7-3 and TRBJ2-2; 7 bases are shared with TRBD2. This CDR3 spans 16 amino acids. The germline CDR1 and CDR2 sequences are SGHTA and FQGTGA. V dropped 0 bases and J dropped 2; count of bases not matched to a gene: 3. The CDR3 bases are TGTGCCAGCAGCTTAACAGCGGGATACAACACCGGGGAGCTGTTTTTT. This codes for CASSLTAGYNTGELFF.

The CDR3 DNA sequence: TGCGCCAGCAGTCTTCCTTCCGGGGACAGGGAACAAGAGACCCAGTACTTC. This encodes CASSLPSGDREQETQYF. The chain couples TRBV23-1 to TRBJ2-5; 9 bases agree with TRBD1. TRBV23-1 is an open reading frame whose function is uncertain. CDR3 length equals 17 residues. With V trimmed by 4 bases and J by 2 bases, 11 bases remained unmatched.

V is TRBV4-1 and J is TRBJ1-2; D might be TRBD1 (5 bases). Germline V gene data show CDR1 as MGHRA and CDR2 as YSYEKL. The CDR3 sequence is 17 residues long. Trimming took off 4 bases at V and 7 bases at J, with 25 bases between the two ends. CDR3 in amino acids: CASSLLPAGQGPTGYTF. The CDR3 nucleotides read TGCGCCAGCAGCCTCCTCCCGGCGGGCCAGGGACCGACTGGCTACACCTTC.

The chain combines TRBV5-1 with TRBJ2-7; D unresolved. This CDR3 is built from 14 residues. Trimming stripped 7 bases from V and 3 bases from J, with 17 bases between. The germline V gene has CDR1 SGHRS and CDR2 YFSETQ. DNA for the CDR3: TGCGCCAGCGCCCTAGACGTAAGGAACTACGAGCAGTACTTC. This gives the protein CASALDVRNYEQYF.

The chain is built from TRBV19 and TRBJ1-1, with D tentatively TRBD1 (5 bases). The CDR3 length is 13 residues. Trimming removed 1 base at V and 4 bases at J, with 7 bases between. Germline lookup yields CDR1 LNHDA and CDR2 SQIVND (reference sequence). The CDR3 DNA sequence: TGTGCCAGTAGTATAGGAGGGGTCACTGAAGCTTTCTTT. It translates to CASSIGGVTEAFF.

V is TRBV11-2 and J is TRBJ2-4; weak D call: TRBD1 (6 bases). The CDR3 is made up of 14 amino acids. V gave up 6 bases and J gave up 9 bases, with 18 bases separating them. CDR1 is SGHAT and CDR2 is FQNNGV in the germline V gene. The CDR3 DNA is TGTGCCAGCAGTGATTGGGGGCCGGAGGCCATTCAGTACTTC. Amino acid sequence: CASSDWGPEAIQYF.

V gene TRBV21-1 combines with J gene TRBJ2-7; the D call TRBD1 from the table was never checked on the DNA. TRBV21-1 is a pseudogene. The CDR3 length is 12 residues. The CDR3 loop is CASGDRFYEQYF. The CDR3, as DNA: TGTGCCAGCGGGGACAGATTCTACGAGCAGTACTTC.

The genes are TRBV6-1 and TRBJ1-1; no definite D call. Germline V gene lookup returns CDR1 MNHNS and CDR2 SASEGT. This CDR3 has 14 amino acids. The ends were cut back, 2 bases at V and 1 base at J, with 8 bases in the middle. The CDR3 DNA sequence: TGTGCCAGCAGTGAACTGGGCCCGAACACTGAAGCTTTCTTT. Its protein product is CASSELGPNTEAFF.

The chain joins TRBV2 to TRBJ2-4; possible D gene TRBD1, 5 bases. V lost 4 bases to trimming and J lost 1 base, with 8 bases between them. There are 14 residues in the CDR3. Germline values: CDR1 SNHLY, CDR2 FYNNEI. The CDR3 region has the DNA TGTGCCAGCAGTGCGGACACTGCCAAAAACATTCAGTACTTC. As protein: CASSADTAKNIQYF.

The rearrangement joins TRBV9 to TRBJ2-3, with D perhaps TRBD2 (5 bases). The CDR3 has 15 amino acids. Germline CDR1 is SGDLS and CDR2 is YYNGEE. The germline V and J ends were trimmed by 4 bases and 2 bases, with 14 bases remaining between them. The CDR3 here is CASSPWASYTDTQYF. The CDR3 DNA follows: TGTGCCAGCAGCCCGTGGGCTAGCTACACAGATACGCAGTATTTT.

This chain connects TRBV12-3 or TRBV12-4 to TRBJ1-2, with no clear D. Trimming removed 3 bases from V and 6 bases from J, with 11 bases in between. The CDR3 totals 13 residues. The CDR3, as DNA: TGTGCCAGCAGTTTCTCGGGTACAGATGGCTACACCTTC. It translates to CASSFSGTDGYTF.

As DNA, the CDR3 is TGTGCCAGCGGCACTAGCGGGGGGCCAGATACGCAGTATTTT. Amino acid sequence: CASGTSGGPDTQYF. The gene calls are TRBV9 and TRBJ2-3, with 12 positions matching TRBD2. V shed 7 bases and J 4 bases; nucleotides not matched to a gene: 4. The length of the CDR3 is 14 residues. The germline V gene encodes CDR1 SGDLS and CDR2 YYNGEE. Filled out from reference TRBV9 and TRBJ2-3, the complete variable domain reads DSGVTQTPKHLITATGQRVTLRCSPRSGDLSVYWYQQSLDQGLQFLIQYYNGEERAKGNILERFSAQQFPDLHSELNLSSLELGDSALYFCASGTSGGPDTQYFGPGTRLTVL.

Concerning this clonotype itself: The conserved phenylalanine or tryptophan is not found at the CDR3 terminus, so this likely reflects a read error. No DNA is shown, since the ends of the CDR3 on it are uncertain; the CDR3 is the one TCRdb lists. This chain links TRBV12-3 or TRBV12-4 with TRBJ2-7; the D call of TRBD1 is as the table states it, not checked on the DNA. The CDR3 spans 13 amino acids, including both terminal residues. The CDR3 loop reads CASSPGTGVPSAL.

The chain employs TRBV6-2 or TRBV6-3 and TRBJ1-1, with D uncertain. Trimming shortened V by 5 bases and J by 8 bases, and 24 bases separated the two germline ends. The CDR3 is 16 residues long. The germline CDR1 and CDR2 sequences are MNHEY and SVGEGT. This CDR3 reads CASSDLNLIPTSEAFF. The DNA of the CDR3 is TGTGCCAGCAGTGACCTTAACCTAATCCCTACTTCCGAAGCTTTCTTT.

The gene calls are TRBV27 and TRBJ1-5; D is uncertain. Trimming removed 2 bases from V and 7 bases from J, with 12 bases in between. This CDR3 contains 14 residues. CDR1 and CDR2 from the germline V gene are MNHEY and SMNVEV (reference sequence). The CDR3 loop is CASSLGSAGQPQHF. Written as DNA, the CDR3 is TGTGCCAGCAGTTTAGGATCGGCAGGCCAGCCCCAGCATTTT.

This rearrangement joins TRBV7-2 to TRBJ2-2; D might be TRBD1 (6 bases). V dropped 5 bases and J dropped 5 bases, with 15 bases sitting between them. Germline loops: CDR1 SGHTA, CDR2 FQGNSA. The CDR3 has 15 amino acids. The CDR3 protein is CASSPTPGTTGELFF. CDR3 nucleotides: TGTGCCAGCAGCCCTACCCCCGGGACAACCGGGGAGCTGTTTTTT. Filled out from reference TRBV7-2 and TRBJ2-2, the complete variable domain reads GAGVSQSPSNKVTEKGKDVELRCDPISGHTALYWYRQSLGQGLEFLIYFQGNSAPDKSGLPSDRFSAERTGGSVSTLTIQRTQQEDSAVYLCASSPTPGTTGELFFGEGSRLTVL.

The chain uses TRBV4-3 and TRBJ2-1; 9 nucleotides agree with TRBD1. The CDR3 has 15 amino acids. Losses at the gene ends were 4 bases for V and 5 bases for J; bases not matched to a gene: 6. Germline-derived CDR1 and CDR2 are LGHNA and YSLEER. The CDR3 region has the DNA TGCGCCAGCAGCCCCGGGACAGGGACGGACAATGAGCAGTTCTTC. Its translation: CASSPGTGTDNEQFF.